The 18 T cell receptor beta chains in this list originate from one sample, sequenced in a study of CD8 T cells in Susac syndrome. RNA was extracted with the RNeasy kit, and a quantity of about 0.45 to 1 ug was reverse transcribed using random hexamers. TCRdb used MiXCR to reprocess the immunoSEQ multiplex PCR reads, holding one entry per CDR3 protein. The table records about 200,000 distinct CDR3 sequences, approximately 93% of them present only once. The sequenced sample was CD4+ T cells from PBMCs. The receptor source for this set is a human donor in good health.

The rearrangement uses TRBV10-3 and TRBJ2-2, with D perhaps TRBD2 (5 bases). Germline assignment: CDR1 ENHRY and CDR2 SYGVKD. V was clipped by 10 bases and J by 6 bases, with 18 bases between them. The CDR3 consists of 14 residues. This CDR3 reads CATRVGKVPGELFF. CDR3 coding DNA: TGTGCCACGAGGGTAGGGAAGGTTCCCGGGGAGCTGTTTTTT.

V is TRBV29-1 and J is TRBJ2-2, with no clear D. Germline CDR1 is SQVTM and CDR2 is ANQGSEA. There are 13 residues in the CDR3. Deletions cut 5 bases from V and 1 base from J, with 8 bases between. CDR3 DNA: TGCAGCGTTTCCGGCGTGAACACCGGGGAGCTGTTTTTT. Its protein is CSVSGVNTGELFF.

The chain is built from TRBV20-1 and TRBJ1-5; possibly TRBD1 for D (5 bases). The germline V gene encodes CDR1 DFQATT and CDR2 SNEGSKA (reference sequence). The CDR3 contains 14 residues. The ends were cut back, 0 bases at V and 7 bases at J, with 13 bases in the middle. The CDR3 bases are TGCAGTGCTAGAGATCTCGGGGCTCGACAGCCCCAGCATTTT. Translation gives CSARDLGARQPQHF.

The chain is built from TRBV12-3 or TRBV12-4 and TRBJ1-2; possibly TRBD1 for D (5 bases). The CDR3 loop spans 15 amino acids. Trimming removed 6 bases from V and 5 bases from J, with 19 bases in between. CDR3 amino acids: CASSLRTPPGYGYTF. CDR3 in DNA: TGTGCCAGCAGCTTACGGACACCCCCCGGGTATGGCTACACCTTC.

The chain couples TRBV28 to TRBJ1-2, with 8 bases matching TRBD1. CDR3 length: 14 residues. With 8 bases clipped from V and 8 bases from J, the junction kept 13 bases outside the gene matches. The germline CDR1 and CDR2 sequences are MDHEN and SYDVKM. The CDR3 bases are TGTGCCAGCCGACGCAGGGGGCGCGACGGGGGCTACACCTTC. Translated, it gives CASRRRGRDGGYTF.

The J gene is TRBJ2-3, the V gene TRBV12-3 or TRBV12-4; no clear D gene. With 1 base removed from V and 4 bases from J, the gap between germline ends came to 6 bases. This CDR3 region has 13 residues. The CDR3 nucleotides read TGTGCCAGCAGTTTAGTGGGGTCAGATACGCAGTATTTT. Translated, it gives CASSLVGSDTQYF.

The J gene is TRBJ2-5, the V gene TRBV4-2; D is unresolved. V lost 0 bases and J 1 base, leaving 6 bases between the germline ends. This CDR3 contains 14 residues. Germline CDR1 and CDR2: LGHNA and YNFKEQ. The CDR3 here is CASSQEAFQETQYF. In nucleotides, the CDR3 is TGTGCCAGCAGCCAAGAAGCCTTCCAAGAGACCCAGTACTTC.

This chain uses TRBV12-3 or TRBV12-4 with TRBJ2-6; unclear D gene. This CDR3 comprises 12 residues. V gave up 8 bases and J gave up 2 bases, with 4 bases separating them. CDR3 residues: CASATGANVLTF. In DNA, the CDR3 is TGTGCCAGCGCTACTGGGGCCAACGTCCTGACTTTC.

The rearrangement joins TRBV3-1 to TRBJ1-5; maybe TRBD1 (5 bases). V was pared by 1 base and J by 0 bases, with 10 bases between. The CDR3 has 16 residues. CDR1 is LGHDT and CDR2 is YNNKEL in the germline V gene (reference sequence). CDR3 residues: CASSQAGAASNQPQHF. The CDR3 region has the DNA TGTGCCAGCAGCCAAGCCGGGGCGGCTAGCAATCAGCCCCAGCATTTT.

The rearrangement joins TRBV19 to TRBJ1-6, with 8 nucleotides matching TRBD1. The CDR3 runs to 18 residues. V was clipped by 6 bases and J by 11 bases; unmatched bases: 21. Germline assignment: CDR1 LNHDA and CDR2 SQIVND (reference sequence). The CDR3 region has the DNA TGTGCCAGTAGGGGGCCAGCCGAAGGCAGGGGGCTCGCGGCACCCCTCCACTTT. It is translated as CASRGPAEGRGLAAPLHF.

The chain links TRBV19 to TRBJ2-2, with 12 bases matching TRBD2. CDR3 length equals 17 residues. After removal of 6 bases from V and 1 base from J, the junction contained 6 bases not matched to a gene. The germline gives CDR1 LNHDA, CDR2 SQIVND (reference sequence). The CDR3 DNA is TGTGCCAGTAGAATACTAGCGGGGGGTTTGAACACCGGGGAGCTGTTTTTT. Its protein product is CASRILAGGLNTGELFF.

The genes are TRBV7-9 and TRBJ2-1, with 10 bases that match TRBD2. Per the germline V gene, CDR1 is SEHNR and CDR2 is FQNEAQ (reference sequence). CDR3 length equals 16 residues. V was pared by 0 bases and J by 2 bases, with 1 base of the junction left unmatched. Here the CDR3 DNA reads TGTGCCAGCAGCTTAGCGACTAGCGGGCCCTACAATGAGCAGTTCTTC. Encoded protein: CASSLATSGPYNEQFF.

This sequence joins TRBV7-2 and TRBJ1-4, with D possibly matching TRBD1 (6 bases). The germline V and J ends were trimmed by 1 base and 8 bases, with 20 bases remaining between them. The germline V gene has CDR1 SGHTA and CDR2 FQGNSA. The CDR3 consists of 17 residues. The CDR3 DNA reads TGTGCCAGCAGCTTAGGACCCGGGGGGCAGGGGAGAGAAAAACTGTTTTTT. Translating it yields CASSLGPGGQGREKLFF.

The chain recombines TRBV7-2 with TRBJ2-5; no clear D. Germline V gene data show CDR1 as SGHTA and CDR2 as FQGNSA. The CDR3 is 12 residues long. V was pared by 3 bases and J by 4 bases, with 6 bases between. The CDR3 nucleotides read TGTGCCAGCAGCTTCCCTGGAGAGACCCAGTACTTC. Its translation is CASSFPGETQYF.

V and J are TRBV20-1 and TRBJ2-3, with 9 bases matching TRBD2. The length of the CDR3 is 14 residues. The junction had 9 bases not matched to a gene; V was cut back by 6 bases and J by 5 bases. Per germline, CDR1 DFQATT and CDR2 SNEGSKA (reference sequence). The DNA for the CDR3 is TGCAGTGCCAGTGGGCTAGCGGGGAAAGATACGCAGTATTTT. It specifies CSASGLAGKDTQYF.

V usage is TRBV18 and J usage is TRBJ2-2, with 11 bases that match TRBD2. CDR3 length: 18 residues. V was pared by 1 base and J by 2 bases, with 6 bases of the junction left unmatched. Per germline, CDR1 KGHSH and CDR2 LQKENI. CDR3 sequence: CASSPLILAGANTGELFF. CDR3 nucleotide sequence: TGTGCCAGCTCACCACTGATACTAGCGGGGGCCAACACCGGGGAGCTGTTTTTT.

The chain couples TRBV7-2 to TRBJ1-5, with TRBD1 as a possible D gene (5 bases). Germline CDR1 SGHTA, CDR2 FQGNSA. V lost 4 bases to trimming and J lost 6 bases, with 16 bases between them. The CDR3 length is 15 residues. This CDR3 reads CASSSPGIGGQPQHF. The CDR3 DNA follows: TGTGCCAGCAGCTCACCGGGAATCGGGGGTCAGCCCCAGCATTTT.

The J gene is TRBJ2-3, the V gene TRBV7-9; D assignment may be TRBD1 or TRBD2 (6 bases each). Trimming shortened V by 1 base and J by 2 bases, and 10 bases separated the two germline ends. The CDR3 extends over 15 amino acids. Germline values: CDR1 SEHNR, CDR2 FQNEAQ (reference sequence). CDR3 sequence: CASSLGGTPTDTQYF. DNA of the CDR3: TGTGCCAGCAGCTTAGGCGGGACACCCACAGATACGCAGTATTTT.